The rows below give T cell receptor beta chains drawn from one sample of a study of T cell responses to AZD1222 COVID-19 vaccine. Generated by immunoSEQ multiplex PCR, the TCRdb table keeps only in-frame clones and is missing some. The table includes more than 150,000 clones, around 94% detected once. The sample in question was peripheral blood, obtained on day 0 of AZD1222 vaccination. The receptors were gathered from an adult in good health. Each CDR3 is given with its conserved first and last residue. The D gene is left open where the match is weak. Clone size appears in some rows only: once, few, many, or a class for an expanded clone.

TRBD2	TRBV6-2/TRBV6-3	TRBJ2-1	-	TGTGCCAGCAGTTATATAGCGGGAGTGTATGAGCAGTTCTTC	CASSYIAGVYEQFF
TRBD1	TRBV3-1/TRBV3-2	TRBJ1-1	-	TGTGCCAGCAGCCAAGGGACAGGGGCATACACTGAAGCTTTCTTT	CASSQGTGAYTEAFF
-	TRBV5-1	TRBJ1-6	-	TGCGCCAGCAGCTTGTATCCGTCTCTTCCTTCACTGAATTCACCCCTCCACTTT	CASSLYPSLPSLNSPLHF
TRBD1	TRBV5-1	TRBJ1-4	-	TGCGCCAGCAGAGCCGGGACAGGACATGAAAAACTGTTTTTT	CASRAGTGHEKLFF
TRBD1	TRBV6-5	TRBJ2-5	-	TGTGCCAGCAGTTTTGACAGGGCAGGGACCCAGTACTTC	CASSFDRAGTQYF
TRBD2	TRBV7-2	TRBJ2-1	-	TGTGCCAGCAGCTTAGCGGGAGGGTACAATGAGCAGTTCTTC	CASSLAGGYNEQFF
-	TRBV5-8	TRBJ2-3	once	TGTGCCAGCAGCTTCGGCAGGGAGTTAGGGGCAGATACGCAGTATTTT	CASSFGRELGADTQYF
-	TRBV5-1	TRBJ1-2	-	TGCGCCAGCAGCGCGGGGGTTGCCTATGGCTACACCTTC	CASSAGVAYGYTF
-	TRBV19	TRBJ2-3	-	TGTGCCAGTACGGGTGAACGGTGGGATACGCAGTATTTT	CASTGERWDTQYF
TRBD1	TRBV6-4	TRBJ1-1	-	TGTGCCAGCACCTCTCAGGACAGGGCCATGAACACTGAAGCTTTCTTT	CASTSQDRAMNTEAFF
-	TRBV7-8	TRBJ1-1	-	TGTGCCAGCAGCGGCTACAGGGAATACACTGAAGCTTTCTTT	CASSGYREYTEAFF
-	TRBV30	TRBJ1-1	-	TGTGCCTGGAGTGTAGGGGGAAGGGGGGCTGAAGCTTTCTTT	CAWSVGGRGAEAFF
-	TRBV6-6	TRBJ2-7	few	TGTGCCAGCAGTTACTCGATTCAGGATCCCACCGACTTC	CASSYSIQDPTDF
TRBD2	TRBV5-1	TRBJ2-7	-	TGCGCCAGCAGCTTGGGCTCTAGCGGGAGGGCCGGGTACGAGCAGTACTTC	CASSLGSSGRAGYEQYF